This T cell receptor beta chain derives from a study of shared clonotypes between healthy human individuals. Findings and caveats of the study: Approximately 4.6% of naive CD4 clonotypes were common to a few donors.

On this clone: As yet, its antigen is unknown.

The CDR3 extends over 14 amino acids. V dropped 2 bases and J dropped 8 bases, with 13 bases sitting between them. The germline CDR1 and CDR2 sequences are SGHAT and FQNNGV. Produced via immunoSEQ multiplex PCR; TCRdb's table is partial and in-frame only. The data contain approximately 720,000 clones, about 78% of them singletons. The sample taken for sequencing was memory CD4+ T cells sorted from blood. Described subset: CD45RA-negative fraction. This TCR was recovered from a woman in her thirties in good health. The chain couples TRBV11-2 to TRBJ2-1; no clear D gene. CDR3 DNA: TGTGCCAGCAGCTTAACTTTGGGCGGCGATGAGCAGTTCTTC. Translating gives CASSLTLGGDEQFF. Full variable domain (outside the CDR3, taken from reference TRBV11-2 and TRBJ2-1): EAGVAQSPRYKIIEKRQSVAFWCNPISGHATLYWYQQILGQGPKLLIQFQNNGVVDDSQLPKDRFSAERLKGVDSTLKIQPAKLEDSAVYLCASSLTLGGDEQFFGPGTRLTVL.